These T cell receptor beta chains were read from a single sample in a study of T cell repertoires in cytomegalovirus infection. Each CDR3 protein is one row after TCRdb ran MiXCR on the reads. The top ten clones hold 12% to 15% of a sample with some 440,000 distinct CDR3 sequences, roughly 31% of them seen once. Sequenced: PBMCs. The receptors were gathered from a human donor in good health (CMV status not recorded). Some clones in this sample may be carry-over from other donors' samples. Both conserved end residues are part of each CDR3. The D gene is left open where the match is weak. Not all rows give a size; the values are once, few, many and, for expanded clones, a class.

size: -
D: -
J: TRBJ2-7
V: TRBV6-5
CDR3: CATRGTGLYEQYF
DNA: TGTGCCACGAGGGGAACAGGGCTCTACGAGCAGTACTTC

size: few
D: -
J: TRBJ2-5
V: TRBV5-4
CDR3: CASSHKTGTETQYF
DNA: TGTGCCAGCAGCCACAAAACAGGGACGGAGACCCAGTACTTC

size: -
D: TRBD2
J: TRBJ2-7
V: TRBV3-1
CDR3: CASSQLPGLACRTIYEQYF
DNA: TGTGCCAGCAGCCAACTTCCGGGACTAGCGTGTAGGACGATCTACGAGCAGTACTTC

size: -
D: -
J: TRBJ1-3
V: TRBV20-1
CDR3: CSARGQSGNTIYF
DNA: TGCAGTGCTAGGGGACAATCTGGAAACACCATATATTTT

size: many
D: -
J: TRBJ2-2
V: TRBV7-8
CDR3: CASSLVTGELFF
DNA: TGTGCCAGCAGCTTAGTTACCGGGGAGCTGTTTTTT

size: few
D: -
J: TRBJ1-1
V: TRBV6-1
CDR3: CASSTQGGASTEAFF
DNA: TGTGCCAGCAGTACCCAGGGAGGTGCGAGCACTGAAGCTTTCTTT

size: -
D: -
J: TRBJ2-7
V: TRBV20-1
CDR3: CSARDKGQTYEQYF
DNA: TGCAGTGCTAGGGATAAAGGACAGACCTACGAGCAGTACTTC

size: -
D: -
J: TRBJ1-1
V: TRBV10-1
CDR3: CASSESSQANTEAFF
DNA: TGCGCCAGCAGTGAGTCGTCGCAGGCGAACACTGAAGCTTTCTTT

size: -
D: -
J: TRBJ1-1
V: TRBV6-2/TRBV6-3
CDR3: CASSYKVNTEALF
DNA: TGTGCCAGCAGTTACAAGGTTAACACTGAAGCTTTATTT

size: few
D: TRBD2
J: TRBJ2-3
V: TRBV7-8
CDR3: CASSSATSGGFPYTQYF
DNA: TGTGCCAGCAGCTCAGCGACTAGCGGGGGGTTTCCATATACGCAGTATTTT

size: -
D: -
J: TRBJ1-2
V: TRBV25-1
CDR3: CASSETGAINYGYTF
DNA: TGTGCCAGCAGTGAAACAGGAGCCATAAACTATGGCTACACCTTC

size: many
D: -
J: TRBJ2-5
V: TRBV7-6
CDR3: CASSSRKEHEETQYF
DNA: TGTGCCAGCAGTTCGAGAAAGGAACACGAAGAGACCCAGTACTTC

size: -
D: -
J: TRBJ1-5
V: TRBV20-1
CDR3: CSARDLGGADNQPQHF
DNA: TGCAGTGCTAGAGATCTCGGGGGCGCCGACAATCAGCCCCAGCATTTT

size: many
D: TRBD1
J: TRBJ2-5
V: TRBV7-6
CDR3: CASSPGGTQYF
DNA: TGTGCCAGCAGCCCAGGGGGGACCCAGTACTTC

size: many
D: -
J: TRBJ1-1
V: TRBV7-8
CDR3: CASTELWGTEAFF
DNA: TGTGCCAGCACGGAGTTATGGGGGACTGAAGCTTTCTTT

size: few
D: TRBD1
J: TRBJ1-5
V: TRBV5-8
CDR3: CASSWGQGKPPQHF
DNA: TGTGCCAGCAGCTGGGGACAGGGTAAGCCGCCCCAGCATTTT

size: few
D: TRBD1
J: TRBJ2-7
V: TRBV10-3
CDR3: CAISESNTGAYEQYF
DNA: TGTGCCATCAGTGAGTCGAATACAGGGGCCTACGAGCAGTACTTC

size: -
D: -
J: TRBJ1-1
V: TRBV4-1
CDR3: CASSQVPGRDTEAFF
DNA: TGCGCCAGCAGCCAAGTCCCAGGGCGGGACACTGAAGCTTTCTTT

size: -
D: -
J: TRBJ2-3
V: TRBV5-6
CDR3: CASSLGGGLADTQYF
DNA: TGTGCCAGCAGCTTGGGGGGGGGGCTCGCAGATACGCAGTATTTT

size: -
D: TRBD1
J: TRBJ2-7
V: TRBV11-2
CDR3: CASRRPGTGFDEQYF
DNA: TGTGCCAGCAGACGACCCGGGACAGGGTTTGACGAGCAGTACTTC

size: -
D: TRBD1
J: TRBJ2-1
V: TRBV11-3
CDR3: CASSLLGQGADEQFF
DNA: TGTGCCAGCAGCTTATTGGGACAGGGGGCAGATGAGCAGTTCTTC

size: -
D: TRBD2
J: TRBJ2-1
V: TRBV7-8
CDR3: CASSFSTSGGDNEQFF
DNA: TGTGCCAGCAGCTTCTCTACTAGCGGGGGGGACAATGAGCAGTTCTTC

size: many
D: -
J: TRBJ1-5
V: TRBV4-1
CDR3: CASTTSPQHENQPQHF
DNA: TGCGCCAGCACCACAAGCCCACAGCACGAGAATCAGCCCCAGCATTTT

size: -
D: -
J: TRBJ2-3
V: TRBV2
CDR3: CASSEAGRGADTQYF
DNA: TGTGCCAGCAGTGAAGCGGGCAGGGGGGCAGATACGCAGTATTTT

size: many
D: -
J: TRBJ1-5
V: TRBV6-1
CDR3: CASSEAQGNYQPQHF
DNA: TGTGCCAGCAGTGAAGCCCAGGGAAACTATCAGCCCCAGCATTTT

size: once
D: -
J: TRBJ2-1
V: TRBV24-1
CDR3: CATSPGGDEQFF
DNA: TGTGCCACCAGTCCGGGGGGCGATGAGCAGTTCTTC

size: -
D: TRBD1
J: TRBJ2-3
V: TRBV28
CDR3: CASSPRDRGLWDTQYF
DNA: TGTGCCAGCAGCCCAAGGGACAGGGGATTGTGGGATACGCAGTATTTT

size: -
D: TRBD1
J: TRBJ2-4
V: TRBV6-8
CDR3: CAISYRGAKNIQYF
DNA: TGTGCCATCAGTTACAGGGGAGCCAAAAACATTCAGTACTTC

size: -
D: -
J: TRBJ1-1
V: TRBV20-1
CDR3: CSASKTGTEAFF
DNA: TGCAGTGCCTCAAAGACGGGCACTGAAGCTTTCTTT

size: many
D: TRBD2
J: TRBJ2-5
V: TRBV7-8
CDR3: CASSLGGVILAGDIQETQYF
DNA: TGTGCCAGCAGCTTAGGAGGTGTGATTCTAGCGGGGGACATCCAAGAGACCCAGTACTTC

size: -
D: -
J: TRBJ1-6
V: TRBV2
CDR3: CASSPLEESSYNSPLHF
DNA: TGTGCCAGCAGCCCCCTAGAGGAAAGCTCCTATAATTCACCCCTCCACTTT

size: many
D: TRBD1
J: TRBJ1-2
V: TRBV28
CDR3: CASSRDRTDGYTF
DNA: TGTGCCAGCAGTCGGGACAGAACGGATGGCTACACCTTC

size: -
D: -
J: TRBJ1-1
V: TRBV9
CDR3: CASSVGGTRGTEAFF
DNA: TGTGCCAGCAGCGTAGGAGGCACCCGGGGGACTGAAGCTTTCTTT

size: -
D: -
J: TRBJ1-1
V: TRBV6-1
CDR3: CASGTPWGTEAFF
DNA: TGTGCCAGCGGCACACCTTGGGGCACTGAAGCTTTCTTT

size: -
D: TRBD2
J: TRBJ2-5
V: TRBV7-8
CDR3: CASSRLIGGGPQETQYF
DNA: TGTGCCAGCAGCCGGCTTATTGGCGGGGGTCCCCAAGAGACCCAGTACTTC

size: -
D: TRBD1
J: TRBJ2-7
V: TRBV11-2
CDR3: CASSLSQRTGGTYEQYF
DNA: TGTGCCAGCAGCTTATCACAAAGGACAGGGGGGACCTACGAGCAGTACTTC

size: -
D: TRBD2
J: TRBJ2-3
V: TRBV28
CDR3: CASSLTAGGSDTQYF
DNA: TGTGCCAGCAGTTTAACGGCGGGGGGGTCAGATACGCAGTATTTT

size: few
D: TRBD1
J: TRBJ1-1
V: TRBV20-1
CDR3: CSASPLGQGHTEAFF
DNA: TGCAGTGCTAGCCCCCTGGGACAGGGGCACACTGAAGCTTTCTTT

size: once
D: -
J: TRBJ2-6
V: TRBV12-3/TRBV12-4
CDR3: CASSGFRSVANVLTF
DNA: TGTGCCAGCAGTGGCTTTCGCTCTGTGGCCAACGTCCTGACTTTC

size: many
D: -
J: TRBJ2-7
V: TRBV6-1
CDR3: CASSGSREQYF
DNA: TGTGCCAGCAGTGGCTCGAGAGAGCAGTACTTC

size: -
D: -
J: TRBJ1-4
V: TRBV7-9
CDR3: CASAGGVTDEKLFF
DNA: TGTGCCAGCGCGGGGGGGGTCACGGATGAAAAACTGTTTTTT

size: -
D: -
J: TRBJ1-1
V: TRBV6-2/TRBV6-3
CDR3: CASSPLGGSTEAFF
DNA: TGTGCCAGCAGTCCCCTAGGGGGGAGCACTGAAGCTTTCTTT

size: -
D: -
J: TRBJ1-2
V: TRBV7-9
CDR3: CASSPRPGFGPYGYTF
DNA: TGTGCCAGCAGCCCTAGGCCGGGGTTTGGGCCCTATGGCTACACCTTC

size: few
D: TRBD1
J: TRBJ2-7
V: TRBV27
CDR3: CASRPTGAYEQYF
DNA: TGTGCCAGCAGACCTACAGGGGCTTACGAGCAGTACTTC

size: -
D: -
J: TRBJ2-7
V: TRBV7-6
CDR3: CASSLFQGAGYEQYF
DNA: TGTGCCAGCAGCTTATTCCAGGGTGCGGGATACGAGCAGTACTTC

size: -
D: -
J: TRBJ2-3
V: TRBV6-6
CDR3: CASSYPETDTQYF
DNA: TGTGCCAGCAGTTACCCAGAAACAGATACGCAGTATTTT

size: few
D: -
J: TRBJ2-3
V: TRBV12-3/TRBV12-4
CDR3: CASSFSPDTQYF
DNA: TGTGCCAGCTCCTTTAGCCCAGATACGCAGTATTTT